One sample yielded the 20 T cell receptor beta chains listed below, sequenced in a study of cytomegalovirus exposure and HLA in healthy donors. It was with 60 Vbeta and 13 Jbeta primers that the PCR ran. TCRdb keeps only in-frame clones here, not all; method: immunoSEQ multiplex PCR. This repertoire shows around 55,000 clones, roughly 74% found once; its top ten account for approximately 35%. The sequencing sample was made of PBMCs. The receptors here all came from a man in his forties or fifties in good health and CMV-seropositive.

The J gene is TRBJ2-1, the V gene TRBV10-1, with 13 bases fitting TRBD2. V lost 4 bases and J lost 6; bases outside the gene matches: 6. The CDR3 runs to 16 residues. The germline V gene encodes CDR1 WNHNN and CDR2 SYGVQD (reference sequence). The DNA of the CDR3 is TGCGCCAGCAGTGGGCTACGACTAGCGGGGGGCAATGAGCAGTTCTTC. This sequence encodes CASSGLRLAGGNEQFF.

The V gene is TRBV7-9, the J gene TRBJ1-2; maybe TRBD1 (6 bases). The CDR3 extends over 15 amino acids. The germline gives CDR1 SEHNR, CDR2 FQNEAQ (reference sequence). Trimming pared 10 bases from V and 4 bases from J, leaving 22 bases between. CDR3 nucleotide sequence: TGTGCCACCTCGAAGCAGGGGATCGTCCGCTATGGCTACACCTTC. Translating it yields CATSKQGIVRYGYTF.

The chain is built from TRBV7-2 and TRBJ1-1; a possible D gene is TRBD1 (5 bases). The CDR3 has 13 residues. Trimming removed 3 bases from V and 7 bases from J, with 12 bases in between. Germline CDR1 and CDR2: SGHTA and FQGNSA. CDR3 bases: TGTGCCAGCAGCTTGAGTCGGGGGATTGAAGCTTTCTTT. Its protein product is CASSLSRGIEAFF.

In its sample, this clone was seen a few times. The gene calls are TRBV5-1 and TRBJ1-1, with D tentatively TRBD1 (5 bases). Germline-derived CDR1 and CDR2 are SGHRS and YFSETQ. This CDR3 has 14 amino acids. V lost 4 bases and J 1 base, leaving 11 bases between the germline ends. The CDR3 protein is CASSPVGQNTEAFF. In nucleotides, the CDR3 is TGCGCCAGCAGCCCGGTCGGACAGAACACTGAAGCTTTCTTT.

For this clone: Relative to the germline gene, one junction end is altered; a read error may explain this. This sequence joins TRBV7-7 and TRBJ2-3; 7 nucleotides agree with TRBD1. Germline V gene sequence: CDR1 SSHAT, CDR2 FNYEAQ (reference sequence). The CDR3 loop spans 14 amino acids. The CDR3 loop reads CASSPTGGTDTQYF. The CDR3 nucleotides are TGTGCTAGCAGCCCAACAGGGGGCACAGATACGCAGTATTTT.

The rearrangement uses TRBV6-1 and TRBJ1-6; 10 positions agree with TRBD1. This CDR3 has 15 amino acids. V lost 5 bases to trimming and J lost 10 bases; unmatched junction nucleotides: 8. Germline V gene data show CDR1 as MNHNS and CDR2 as SASEGT. Written as DNA, the CDR3 is TGTGCCAGCAGTAGAGACAGGGGGCTAGGATCACCCCTCCACTTT. Its protein is CASSRDRGLGSPLHF.

The V gene is TRBV9, the J gene TRBJ1-3; D gene ambiguous. The germline gives CDR1 SGDLS, CDR2 YYNGEE. V lost 1 base to trimming and J lost 0 bases, with 14 bases between them. The CDR3 is made up of 17 amino acids. The CDR3: CASSVSWNSLSGNTIYF. The CDR3 DNA follows: TGTGCCAGCAGCGTATCGTGGAACAGTCTCTCTGGAAACACCATATATTTT.

V and J are TRBV2 and TRBJ2-5; TRBD1 aligns across 8 bases. In germline, CDR1 is SNHLY, CDR2 FYNNEI. J was trimmed by 5 bases and V by 6 bases; bases with no gene match: 11. The CDR3 extends over 15 amino acids. CDR3 in amino acids: CASSKTGQVNETQYF. CDR3 in DNA: TGTGCCAGCAGCAAGACGGGACAGGTAAATGAGACCCAGTACTTC.

CDR3 nucleotides: TGTGCCAGCAGTTGGACACCAGGGGGAGAGGGGGATGGCTACACCTTC. Its protein is CASSWTPGGEGDGYTF. The gene calls are TRBV7-2 and TRBJ1-2; 7 bases agree with TRBD1. V lost 6 bases to trimming and J lost 6 bases; unmatched junction nucleotides: 16. This CDR3 has 16 residues. Germline V gene data show CDR1 as SGHTA and CDR2 as FQGNSA.

V and J are TRBV7-9 and TRBJ2-3; D is possibly TRBD1 (5 bases). The CDR3 runs to 15 residues. The germline CDR1 and CDR2 sequences are SEHNR and FQNEAQ (reference sequence). Trimming took off 3 bases at V and 6 bases at J, with 16 bases between the two ends. The chain's CDR3 is CASSFGTLDSDTQYF. The CDR3 DNA follows: TGTGCCAGCAGCTTTGGAACCCTAGACAGCGATACGCAGTATTTT. The variable domain in full, completed from reference TRBV7-9 and TRBJ2-3, reads DTGVSQNPRHKITKRGQNVTFRCDPISEHNRLYWYRQTLGQGPEFLTYFQNEAQLEKSRLLSDRFSAERPKGSFSTLEIQRTEQGDSAMYLCASSFGTLDSDTQYFGPGTRLTVL.

The chain has TRBV6-5 and TRBJ2-7; a weak D match, TRBD1 (6 bases). The length of the CDR3 is 14 residues. Per germline, CDR1 MNHEY and CDR2 SVGAGI. V lost 6 bases and J lost 4, with 16 bases in between. CDR3 loop: CASSTLGAQYEQYF. The CDR3 nucleotides are TGTGCCAGCAGCACGTTGGGGGCTCAGTACGAGCAGTACTTC.

V gene TRBV7-8 combines with J gene TRBJ2-7; TRBD1 might be the D (5 bases). Germline V gene data show CDR1 as SGHVS and CDR2 as FQNEAQ. The CDR3 consists of 13 residues. V dropped 1 base and J dropped 3 bases, with 7 bases sitting between them. CDR3 sequence reads: CASSLGGYYEQYF. The DNA of the CDR3 is TGTGCCAGCAGCTTAGGGGGCTACTACGAGCAGTACTTC.

This rearrangement joins TRBV5-5 to TRBJ1-4; D call uncertain. Between the trimmed V and J ends, which lost 6 bases and 3 bases, there was a span of 15 bases. This CDR3 region has 15 residues. The germline CDR1 and CDR2 sequences are SGHKS and YYEKEE (reference sequence). The CDR3 sequence is CASTPGRASNEKLFF. The DNA for the CDR3 is TGTGCCAGCACTCCTGGGAGGGCTTCTAATGAAAAACTGTTTTTT.

The V gene is TRBV13, the J gene TRBJ2-2, with a weak D call TRBD2 (7 bases). CDR3 size: 14 residues. From germline, CDR1 is PRHDT and CDR2 FYEKMQ (reference sequence). V was shortened by 6 bases and J by 4 bases, with 12 bases between the two germline ends. CDR3 amino acids: CASRRGGRTGELFF. CDR3 DNA sequence: TGTGCCAGCAGAAGGGGGGGCCGCACCGGGGAGCTGTTTTTT.

This sequence joins TRBV30 and TRBJ1-2, with D possibly being TRBD1 (6 bases). V shed 0 bases and J shed 3 bases, with 14 bases lying between them. Germline assignment: CDR1 GTSNPN and CDR2 SVGIG (reference sequence). The CDR3 has 15 amino acids. DNA of the CDR3: TGTGCCTGGAGTGTACGGGGGGCGAGAGACTATGGCTACACCTTC. Protein product: CAWSVRGARDYGYTF.

This chain links TRBV5-1 with TRBJ1-1; D remains ambiguous. V was shortened by 4 bases and J by 0 bases, with 7 bases between the two germline ends. CDR1 and CDR2 from the germline V gene are SGHRS and YFSETQ. The CDR3 consists of 13 residues. The CDR3 coding sequence is TGCGCCAGCAGCCTAACGTTGAACACTGAAGCTTTCTTT. Encoded protein: CASSLTLNTEAFF.

This clone was found once. This chain connects TRBV29-1 to TRBJ2-2, with unresolved D. The CDR3 has 13 amino acids. The ends were cut back, 0 bases at V and 0 bases at J, with 2 bases in the middle. The germline CDR1 and CDR2 sequences are SQVTM and ANQGSEA. CDR3 residues: CSVEDTNTGELFF. The CDR3 DNA is TGCAGCGTTGAAGACACGAACACCGGGGAGCTGTTTTTT.

The chain has TRBV5-6 and TRBJ1-1, with TRBD1 as a possible D gene (5 bases). The V end lost 7 bases, the J end lost 0 bases, and 13 bases lay between the germline ends. Germline CDR1 and CDR2: SGHDT and YYEEEE. This CDR3 has 14 amino acids. The CDR3 is CASSRGGMNTEAFF. CDR3 DNA sequence: TGTGCCAGCTCAAGGGGAGGGATGAACACTGAAGCTTTCTTT.

This chain joins TRBV7-2 and TRBJ1-1, with 9 bases fitting TRBD1. This CDR3 has 15 amino acids. V gave up 5 bases and J gave up 2 bases; unmatched junction bases: 6. Germline assignment: CDR1 SGHTA and CDR2 FQGNSA. The CDR3 bases are TGTGCCAGCAGCCCCTGGGGACAGGGCAACACTGAAGCTTTCTTT. As protein: CASSPWGQGNTEAFF.

The rearrangement joins TRBV6-5 to TRBJ2-3; tentatively, D is TRBD1 (6 bases). The CDR3 sequence is 15 residues long. Trimming took 6 bases from V and 2 from J, leaving 15 bases between them. In germline, CDR1 is MNHEY, CDR2 SVGAGI. CDR3 residues: CASSPTGIDTDTQYF. CDR3 in DNA: TGTGCCAGCAGCCCTACAGGGATCGACACAGATACGCAGTATTTT.